This TCR beta chain was recovered during a study of identical twins. The study, taken as a whole, reports: Out-of-frame alpha sequences shared by twins showed excess low generation probability.

TCRdb re-called the 5' RACE reads through MiXCR, storing one row per CDR3 protein. This table holds 500,000 or so distinct CDR3 sequences, 12% to 15% found once. With regard to this clonotype: Its antigen is unknown.

V gave up 6 bases and J gave up 3 bases; unmatched junction bases: 5. Germline lookup yields CDR1 MNHNS and CDR2 SASEGT. This CDR3 is 15 amino acids long. These data were likewise used in another study, on yellow fever vaccine responses in identical twins.

V and J are TRBV6-1 and TRBJ2-7, with 13 positions matching TRBD2. Sequencing was performed on CD4+ T cells sorted from blood. The source is a woman aged 18-29 years in good health. The CDR3 region has the DNA TGTGCCAGCAGGCCGGGGACTAGCGGGATCTACGAGCAGTACTTC. Its protein is CASRPGTSGIYEQYF.